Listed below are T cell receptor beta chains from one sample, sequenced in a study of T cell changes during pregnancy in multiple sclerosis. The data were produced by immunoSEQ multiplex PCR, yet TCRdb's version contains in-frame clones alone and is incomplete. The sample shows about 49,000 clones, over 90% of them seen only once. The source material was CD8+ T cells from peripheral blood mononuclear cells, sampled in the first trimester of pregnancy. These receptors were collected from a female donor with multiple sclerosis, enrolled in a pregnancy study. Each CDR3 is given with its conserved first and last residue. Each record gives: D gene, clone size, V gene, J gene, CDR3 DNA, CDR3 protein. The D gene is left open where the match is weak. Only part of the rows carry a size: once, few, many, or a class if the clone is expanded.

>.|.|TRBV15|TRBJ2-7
TGTGCCACCAGCAGAGATCGGGGCAGGGACTCCGAGCAGTACTTC
CATSRDRGRDSEQYF
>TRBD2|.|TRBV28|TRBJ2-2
TGTGCCAGCAGTTTAACGACCGGACTAGCGGACACCGGGGAGCTGTTTTTT
CASSLTTGLADTGELFF
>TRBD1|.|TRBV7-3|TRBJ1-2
TGTGCCAGCAGCCGGGGACAGGGGGCCGGGGGCTACACCTTC
CASSRGQGAGGYTF
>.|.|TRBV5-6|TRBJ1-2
TGTGCCAGCAGCTTAGGAGGGCGGCACTATGGCTACACCTTC
CASSLGGRHYGYTF
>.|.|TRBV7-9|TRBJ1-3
TGTGCCAGCAGCGATAGCGCCACTGGAAACACCATATATTTT
CASSDSATGNTIYF
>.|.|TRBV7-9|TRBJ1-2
TGTGCCAGCAGCCCGTTAACCACCGAGAACTATGGCTACACCTTC
CASSPLTTENYGYTF
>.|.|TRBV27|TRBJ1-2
TGTGCCAGCAGTTTAACAAAAGACGGGGGTTATGGCTACACCTTC
CASSLTKDGGYGYTF
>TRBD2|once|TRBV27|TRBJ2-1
TGTGCCAGCAGTTTATCTAGCGGGGACCTTTACAATGAGCAGTTCTTC
CASSLSSGDLYNEQFF
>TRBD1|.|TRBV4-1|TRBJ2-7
TGCGCCAGCAGTGGACAGGACTCCTACGAGCAGTACTTC
CASSGQDSYEQYF
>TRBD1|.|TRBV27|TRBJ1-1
TGTGCCAGCAGTTTTCCCACAAGGGGGCGCGGGGACGGCACTGAAGCTTTCTTT
CASSFPTRGRGDGTEAFF
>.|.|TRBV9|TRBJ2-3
TGTGCCAGCAGCGCCCCCATAGGGGGGGGCGAAAGCACAGATACGCAGTATTTT
CASSAPIGGGESTDTQYF
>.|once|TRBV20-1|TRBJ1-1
TGCAGTGCTAGACGTGTCACTGAAGCTTTCTTT
CSARRVTEAFF
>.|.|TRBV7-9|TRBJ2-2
TGTGCCAGCAGCGGGGCCTTAGTTACCGGGGAGCTGTTTTTT
CASSGALVTGELFF
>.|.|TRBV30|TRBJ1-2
TGTGCCTGGTCTACGGGGGGGACCTATGGCTACACCTTC
CAWSTGGTYGYTF
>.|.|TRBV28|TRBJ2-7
TGTGCCAGCAGTAGTCTCGTTGCGACAGGATACCACGAGCAGTACTTC
CASSSLVATGYHEQYF
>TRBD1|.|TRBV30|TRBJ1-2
TGTGCCTGGAGCGTACAGGGGGAGTACGACTATGGCTACACCTTC
CAWSVQGEYDYGYTF
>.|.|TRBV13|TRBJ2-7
TGTGCCACCAAGTCCAGGGGTCCCCACGAGCAGTACTTC
CATKSRGPHEQYF
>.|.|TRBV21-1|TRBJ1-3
TGTGCCAGCAGCAAAGAGGGGGACAGGGGCGTCCCTGGAAACACCATATATTTT
CASSKEGDRGVPGNTIYF
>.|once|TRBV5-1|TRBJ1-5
TGCGCCAGCAGCTTGTCAGGGGACAATCAGCCCCAGCATTTT
CASSLSGDNQPQHF
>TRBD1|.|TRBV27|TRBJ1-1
TGTGCCAGCAGTTCAACAGACAGGGGCCCGAACACTGAAGCTTTCTTT
CASSSTDRGPNTEAFF
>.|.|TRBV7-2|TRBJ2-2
TGTGCCACCTACTTAGACTACAACACCGGGGAGCTGTTTTTT
CATYLDYNTGELFF
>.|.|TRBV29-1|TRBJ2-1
TGCAGCGTTGCAGGGTTGGGTGAGCAGTTCTTC
CSVAGLGEQFF
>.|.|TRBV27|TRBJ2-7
TGTGCCAGCAGTTTATCCCCGTCCTACGAGCAGTACTTC
CASSLSPSYEQYF
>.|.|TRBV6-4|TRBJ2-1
TGTGCCAGCAGTGTTTCGGGAGAAACGGATGAGCAGTTCTTC
CASSVSGETDEQFF
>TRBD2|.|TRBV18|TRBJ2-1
TGTGCCAGCTCACCCGGCGGGAGCTTAAATGAGCAGTTCTTC
CASSPGGSLNEQFF
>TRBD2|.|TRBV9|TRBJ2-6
TGTGCCAGCAGCGTGGGGGGGTTAATTTCTGGGGCCAACGTCCTGACTTTC
CASSVGGLISGANVLTF
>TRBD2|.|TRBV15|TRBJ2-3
TGTGCCACCCATGGGAGCGGGGTGGTCCATACGCAGTATTTT
CATHGSGVVHTQYF
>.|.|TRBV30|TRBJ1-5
TGTGCCTGGAGTTTAGGACAGTTTAGCAATCAGCCCCAGCATTTT
CAWSLGQFSNQPQHF
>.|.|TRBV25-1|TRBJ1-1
TGTGCCAGCAGTGAATTTGAGGTTGGAGCTTTCTTT
CASSEFEVGAFF
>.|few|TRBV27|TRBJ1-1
TGTGCCAGCAGCTACACACAGTACACTGAAGCTTTCTTT
CASSYTQYTEAFF
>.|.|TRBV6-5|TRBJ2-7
TGTGCCAGCAGTTCCGCCTACGAGCAGTACTTC
CASSSAYEQYF
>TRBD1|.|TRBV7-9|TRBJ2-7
TGTGCCAGCAGCCTGGGACAGGTTAACTCCTACGAGCAGTACTTC
CASSLGQVNSYEQYF
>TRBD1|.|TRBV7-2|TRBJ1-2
TGTGCCAGCAGCCCGGAACGACGGGACAGCGCTAAAGGCTACACCTTC
CASSPERRDSAKGYTF
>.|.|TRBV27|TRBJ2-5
TGTGCCAGCAGACGGGAAACGGGAGAGACCCAGTACTTC
CASRRETGETQYF
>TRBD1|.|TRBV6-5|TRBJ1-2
TGTGCCAGCATCCCCCGGGACAGTTTTCACTATGGCTACACCTTC
CASIPRDSFHYGYTF
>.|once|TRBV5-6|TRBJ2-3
TGTGCCAGCAGCTTGCTGGCCAGCACAGATACGCAGTATTTT
CASSLLASTDTQYF
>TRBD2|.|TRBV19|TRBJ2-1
TGTGCCAGTCGCGGACTAGCGGCCTACAATGAGCAGTTCTTC
CASRGLAAYNEQFF
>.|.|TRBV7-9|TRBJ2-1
TGTGCCAGCAGCTTAGCGGAGCGCCCTTACAATGAGCAGTTCTTC
CASSLAERPYNEQFF
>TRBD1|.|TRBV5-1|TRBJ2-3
TGCGCCAGCAGCCTCGACAGGGGCGGCACAGATACGCAGTATTTT
CASSLDRGGTDTQYF
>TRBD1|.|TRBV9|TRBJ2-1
TGTGCCAGCAGCCTCGAGGACAGGAACAATGAGCAGTTCTTC
CASSLEDRNNEQFF
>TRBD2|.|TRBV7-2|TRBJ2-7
TGTGCCAGCAGCTTGGTTTCAGCGGGAGACGAGCAGTACTTC
CASSLVSAGDEQYF